Below are 16 T cell receptor beta chains sequenced from a single sample in a study of cytomegalovirus exposure and HLA in healthy donors. It was with 60 Vbeta and 13 Jbeta primers that the PCR ran. Only in-frame clones appear in the TCRdb table, and some are missing; sequencing was by immunoSEQ multiplex PCR. The sample lists about 200,000 clones; 80% to 85% were seen once. Sequenced material: PBMCs. The receptors originated from a middle-aged woman in good health and CMV-seronegative.

The chain recombines TRBV30 with TRBJ1-4, with D perhaps matching TRBD1 (5 bases). The CDR3 is 13 amino acids. V lost 4 bases, J lost 7 bases, and 13 bases lay in between. Germline lookup yields CDR1 GTSNPN and CDR2 SVGIG (reference sequence). CDR3 loop: CAWTGSLGEKLFF. CDR3 coding DNA: TGTGCCTGGACAGGGTCCCTTGGTGAAAAACTGTTTTTT.

This chain uses TRBV7-8 with TRBJ1-5; 9 positions agree with TRBD1. This CDR3 region has 18 residues. Germline CDR1 is SGHVS and CDR2 is FQNEAQ. J was trimmed by 4 bases and V by 4 bases; bases with no gene match: 14. CDR3 amino acids: CASSSPGQGMGGNQPQHF. In nucleotides, the CDR3 is TGTGCCAGCAGCTCCCCGGGACAGGGAATGGGGGGAAATCAGCCCCAGCATTTT.

This rearrangement joins TRBV27 to TRBJ1-1; a possible D gene is TRBD1 (5 bases). The V gene's germline CDR1 is MNHEY and CDR2 SMNVEV (reference sequence). The CDR3 has 14 residues. Trimming left V 5 bases short and J 4 bases short, with 14 bases between. The CDR3 protein is CASSLRDLGTEAFF. The DNA of the CDR3 is TGTGCCAGCAGTCTCCGGGACTTGGGCACTGAAGCTTTCTTT.

The rearrangement joins TRBV30 to TRBJ1-3; D gene uncertain. The CDR3 totals 11 residues. Germline V gene sequence: CDR1 GTSNPN, CDR2 SVGIG (reference sequence). V dropped 1 base and J dropped 13 bases, with 11 bases sitting between them. CDR3 bases: TGTGCCTGGAGTGGTTTTTCAGAAATATATTTT. This gives the protein CAWSGFSEIYF.

V and J are TRBV30 and TRBJ2-1; D not certain. Germline V lookup: CDR1 GTSNPN, CDR2 SVGIG (reference sequence). Trimming took 3 bases from V and 4 from J, leaving 10 bases between them. There are 13 residues in the CDR3. The CDR3 bases are TGTGCCTGGAGCCTACTTCCTTACAATGAGCAGTTCTTC. Translating it yields CAWSLLPYNEQFF.

The chain links TRBV12-5 to TRBJ1-5; a possible D gene is TRBD1 (6 bases). Trimming took off 4 bases at V and 8 bases at J, with 6 bases between the two ends. CDR3 length: 11 amino acids. CDR1 and CDR2 from the germline V gene are LGHNT and FRNRAP. Written as DNA, the CDR3 is TGTGCTAGTGGTTCAGGGGAGCCCCAGCATTTT. Protein product: CASGSGEPQHF.

This clone was detected a few times. The rearrangement joins TRBV11-2 to TRBJ1-2; D call uncertain. This CDR3 region has 14 residues. Trimming removed 5 bases from V and 6 bases from J, with 16 bases in between. The germline V gene encodes CDR1 SGHAT and CDR2 FQNNGV. This CDR3 reads CASSLGGKYDGYTF. CDR3 DNA: TGTGCCAGCAGCCTCGGCGGGAAGTATGATGGCTACACCTTC.

This clone was seen only once. The CDR3 reads CASSLAPSGGAETQYF. The CDR3 DNA sequence: TGTGCCAGCAGCTTAGCGCCGTCAGGGGGCGCGGAGACCCAGTACTTC. This chain uses TRBV11-1 with TRBJ2-5; TRBD1 matches at 8 bases. V lost 0 bases, J lost 5 bases, and 8 bases stayed unmatched. This CDR3 is 16 amino acids long. Germline V gene sequence: CDR1 SGHAT, CDR2 FQDESV (reference sequence).

DNA for the CDR3: TGTGCCAGCAGACGCGGGGACCCGGGACTCCATCAGCCCCAGCATTTT. It encodes CASRRGDPGLHQPQHF. The V call is TRBV6-6, the J call TRBJ1-5; TRBD1 is a possible D gene (5 bases). The CDR3 covers 16 residues. CDR1 is MNHNY, CDR2 SVGAGI, per germline (reference sequence). V was trimmed by 6 bases and J by 5 bases, leaving 20 bases between them.

The V call is TRBV2, the J call TRBJ2-4; 9 nucleotides line up with TRBD2. This CDR3 has 15 amino acids. In germline, CDR1 is SNHLY, CDR2 FYNNEI. Trimming took 3 bases from V and 4 from J; bases not matched to a gene: 4. The CDR3 bases are TGTGCCAGCAGTGAGCTCCTAGCGGGGAAAAACATTCAGTACTTC. Encoded protein: CASSELLAGKNIQYF. Full variable domain (missing parts from reference TRBV2 and TRBJ2-4): EPEVTQTPSHQVTQMGQEVILRCVPISNHLYFYWYRQILGQKVEFLVSFYNNEISEKSEIFDDQFSVERPDGSNFTLKIRSTKLEDSAMYFCASSELLAGKNIQYFGAGTRLSVL.

The rearrangement uses TRBV28 and TRBJ1-5, with D perhaps matching TRBD1 (5 bases). CDR3 length: 12 residues. Germline V gene lookup returns CDR1 MDHEN and CDR2 SYDVKM. V was clipped by 4 bases and J by 9 bases, with 10 bases between them. The CDR3 is CASSSGRGPQHF. DNA of the CDR3: TGTGCCAGCAGTTCAGGGCGGGGGCCCCAGCATTTT. The full variable domain, its missing parts supplied by reference TRBV28 and TRBJ1-5, is DVKVTQSSRYLVKRTGEKVFLECVQDMDHENMFWYRQDPGLGLRLIYFSYDVKMKEKGDIPEGYSVSREKKERFSLILESASTNQTSMYLCASSSGRGPQHFGDGTRLSIL.

This rearrangement joins TRBV5-4 to TRBJ2-3; 9 bases agree with TRBD2. Trimming at V came to 4 bases and at J to 6 bases, leaving 9 bases not matched to a gene. Germline CDR1 and CDR2: SGHNT and YYREEE (reference sequence). CDR3 size: 15 residues. CDR3 sequence reads: CASSPAGGLRDTQYF. DNA for the CDR3: TGTGCCAGCAGCCCGGCGGGGGGGTTACGGGATACGCAGTATTTT.

The V gene is TRBV28, the J gene TRBJ1-2; D call uncertain. The germline V gene has CDR1 MDHEN and CDR2 SYDVKM. The V and J ends lost 5 bases and 8 bases respectively, with 18 bases between them. This CDR3 has 14 residues. DNA of the CDR3: TGTGCCAGCAGTCTCCCCCGGAGGCTGGGGGGCTACACCTTC. Residues: CASSLPRRLGGYTF.

This chain connects TRBV4-1 to TRBJ1-3; a weak D match, TRBD1 (6 bases). Germline V gene sequence: CDR1 MGHRA, CDR2 YSYEKL. The CDR3 has 17 residues. Trimming shortened V by 1 base and J by 4 bases, and 17 bases separated the two germline ends. CDR3 coding DNA: TGCGCCAGCAGCCAAGGGTCCGGACAGATCCTAGGAAACACCATATATTTT. Its protein product is CASSQGSGQILGNTIYF.

The chain uses TRBV6-1 and TRBJ2-7, with a weak D call TRBD2 (6 bases). Germline V gene sequence: CDR1 MNHNS, CDR2 SASEGT. Trimming stripped 6 bases from V and 0 bases from J, with 9 bases between. This CDR3 region has 13 residues. CDR3: CASRGSGSYEQYF. CDR3 DNA: TGTGCCAGCAGGGGTAGCGGCTCCTACGAGCAGTACTTC.

The chain combines TRBV4-1 with TRBJ2-5; TRBD2 matches at 11 bases. CDR3 length: 15 amino acids. V shed 2 bases, J shed 5 bases, and the junction held 4 bases outside the gene matches. Germline lookup yields CDR1 MGHRA and CDR2 YSYEKL. The CDR3 DNA is TGCGCCAGCAGCCAATATAGCGGGAGGGCCGAGACCCAGTACTTC. Its translation is CASSQYSGRAETQYF.